Following are 8 T cell receptor beta chains from one sample sequenced in a study of blood T cell repertoires in COVID-19. Sequencing was performed with immunoSEQ multiplex PCR; in TCRdb, only in-frame clones are kept and a portion is missing. The sample has about 60,000 clones; roughly 87% are singletons. The sample consisted of peripheral blood. The receptors here all came from a human donor with acute or convalescent COVID-19. The donor label of this sample is uncertain.

This clone was seen only once. The rearrangement links TRBV7-2 to TRBJ2-5; 13 bases match TRBD2. The CDR3 is 15 amino acids. Germline CDR1 and CDR2: SGHTA and FQGNSA. Trimming at V came to 5 bases and at J to 5 bases, leaving 5 bases not matched to a gene. The DNA for the CDR3 is TGTGCCAGCAGCCCCACTAGCGGGGGGGCGGAGACCCAGTACTTC. Amino acids: CASSPTSGGAETQYF. Full variable domain (rest looked up from reference TRBV7-2 and TRBJ2-5): GAGVSQSPSNKVTEKGKDVELRCDPISGHTALYWYRQSLGQGLEFLIYFQGNSAPDKSGLPSDRFSAERTGGSVSTLTIQRTQQEDSAVYLCASSPTSGGAETQYFGPGTRLLVL.

The chain has TRBV7-8 and TRBJ1-5; 8 nucleotides align to TRBD1. The CDR3 has 15 amino acids. Germline V lookup: CDR1 SGHVS, CDR2 FQNEAQ. The J segment lost 2 bases and the V segment lost 4 bases, leaving 4 bases of the junction unmatched. Here the CDR3 reads CASSSPGGGNQPQHF. Written as DNA, the CDR3 is TGTGCCAGCAGCTCCCCAGGGGGCGGCAATCAGCCCCAGCATTTT.

The chain links TRBV3-1 (or the pseudogene TRBV3-2) to TRBJ2-5, with unresolved D. With 0 bases removed from V and 0 bases from J, the gap between germline ends came to 11 bases. The germline CDR1 and CDR2 sequences are LGHDT and YNNKEL (reference sequence). The CDR3 runs to 16 residues. CDR3 amino acids: CASSQDLGEYQETQYF. In nucleotides, the CDR3 is TGTGCCAGCAGCCAAGACCTAGGAGAGTACCAAGAGACCCAGTACTTC.

The V and J genes are TRBV5-5 and TRBJ2-1, with 8 bases fitting TRBD2. The germline V gene has CDR1 SGHKS and CDR2 YYEKEE (reference sequence). V gave up 0 bases and J gave up 3 bases; unmatched junction bases: 2. The CDR3 length is 15 residues. CDR3 protein: CASSLEAGGYNEQFF. The DNA for the CDR3 is TGTGCCAGCAGCTTGGAGGCGGGGGGCTACAATGAGCAGTTCTTC.

This clone was recorded a few times. The chain has TRBV28 and TRBJ1-2; the D is unclear. Trimming took 6 bases from V and 2 from J, leaving 13 bases between them. The CDR3 has 14 amino acids. Germline assignment: CDR1 MDHEN and CDR2 SYDVKM. CDR3 amino acids: CASSDSLLNYGYTF. The CDR3 coding sequence is TGTGCCAGCAGCGATAGCTTACTCAACTATGGCTACACCTTC.

The chain employs TRBV4-2 and TRBJ1-5, with 8 bases that match TRBD1. Germline V gives CDR1 LGHNA, CDR2 YNFKEQ. The CDR3 loop spans 13 amino acids. Trimming cost V 3 bases and J 11 bases; bases outside gene matches: 6. The CDR3 DNA is TGTGCCAGCAGCCAGGACAGGGAGTTGGCCCAGCATTTT. Translated, it gives CASSQDRELAQHF.

V gene TRBV5-1 combines with J gene TRBJ2-5; 10 bases are shared with TRBD1. CDR1 is SGHRS, CDR2 YFSETQ, per germline. Unmatched junction bases numbered 10, after V lost 0 bases and J lost 5 bases. The CDR3 consists of 17 residues. The CDR3 sequence is CASSLEVSKGQGETQYF. CDR3 bases: TGCGCCAGCAGCTTGGAGGTGTCGAAGGGACAGGGGGAGACCCAGTACTTC.

This chain joins TRBV24-1 and TRBJ2-1; 10 bases map to TRBD1. This CDR3 has 17 amino acids. Germline CDR1 and CDR2: KGHDR and SFDVKD. Trimming removed 3 bases from V and 2 bases from J; junction bases left unmatched: 6. The CDR3: CATSDTTGTGAYNEQFF. DNA for the CDR3: TGTGCCACCAGTGATACTACCGGGACAGGGGCCTACAATGAGCAGTTCTTC.